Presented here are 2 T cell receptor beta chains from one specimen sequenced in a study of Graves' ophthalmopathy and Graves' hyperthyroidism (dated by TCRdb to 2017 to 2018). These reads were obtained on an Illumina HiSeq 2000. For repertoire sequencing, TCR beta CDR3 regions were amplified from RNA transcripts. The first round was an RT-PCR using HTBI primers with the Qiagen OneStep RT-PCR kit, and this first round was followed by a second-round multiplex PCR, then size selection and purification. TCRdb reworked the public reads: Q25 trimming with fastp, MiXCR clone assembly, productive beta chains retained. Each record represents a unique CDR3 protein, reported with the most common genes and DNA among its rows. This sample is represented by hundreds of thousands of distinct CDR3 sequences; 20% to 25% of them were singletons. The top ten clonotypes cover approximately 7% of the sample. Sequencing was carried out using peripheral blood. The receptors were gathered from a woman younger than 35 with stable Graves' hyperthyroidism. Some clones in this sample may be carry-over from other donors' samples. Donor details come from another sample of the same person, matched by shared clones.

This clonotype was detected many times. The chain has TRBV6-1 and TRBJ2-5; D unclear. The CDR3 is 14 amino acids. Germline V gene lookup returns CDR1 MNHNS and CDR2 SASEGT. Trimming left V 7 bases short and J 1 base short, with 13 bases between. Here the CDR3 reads CASNPIRSQETQYF. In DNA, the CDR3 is TGTGCCAGCAACCCCATTAGGTCCCAAGAGACCCAGTACTTC.

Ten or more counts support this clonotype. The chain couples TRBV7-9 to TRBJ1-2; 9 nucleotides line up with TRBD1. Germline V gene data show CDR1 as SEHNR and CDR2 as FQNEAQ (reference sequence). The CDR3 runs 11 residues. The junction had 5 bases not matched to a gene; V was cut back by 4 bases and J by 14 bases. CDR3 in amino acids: CASSSTGGETF. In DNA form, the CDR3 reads TGTGCCAGCAGCTCGACAGGGGGGGAGACCTTC.